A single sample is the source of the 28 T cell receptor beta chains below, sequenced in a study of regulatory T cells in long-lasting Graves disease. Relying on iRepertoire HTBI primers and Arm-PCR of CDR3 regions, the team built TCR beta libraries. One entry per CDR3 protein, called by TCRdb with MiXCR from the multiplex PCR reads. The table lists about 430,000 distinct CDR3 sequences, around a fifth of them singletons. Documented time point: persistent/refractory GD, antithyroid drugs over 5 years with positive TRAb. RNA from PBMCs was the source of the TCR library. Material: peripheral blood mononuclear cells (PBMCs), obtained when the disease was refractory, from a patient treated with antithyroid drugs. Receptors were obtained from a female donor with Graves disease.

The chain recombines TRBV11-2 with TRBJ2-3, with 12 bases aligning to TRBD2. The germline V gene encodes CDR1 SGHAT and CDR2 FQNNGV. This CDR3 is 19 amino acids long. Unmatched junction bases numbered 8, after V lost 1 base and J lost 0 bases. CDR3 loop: CASSLGLAGVVTSTDTQYF. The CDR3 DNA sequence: TGTGCCAGCAGCTTAGGACTAGCGGGAGTAGTCACTAGCACAGATACGCAGTATTTT. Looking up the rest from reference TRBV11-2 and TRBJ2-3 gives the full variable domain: EAGVAQSPRYKIIEKRQSVAFWCNPISGHATLYWYQQILGQGPKLLIQFQNNGVVDDSQLPKDRFSAERLKGVDSTLKIQPAKLEDSAVYLCASSLGLAGVVTSTDTQYFGPGTRLTVL.

The CDR3 sequence is CASSLITYYGYTF. For the CDR3, the DNA is TGTGCCAGCAGCCTGATAACGTACTATGGCTACACCTTC. This chain joins TRBV7-9 and TRBJ1-2; D is unresolved. This CDR3 region has 13 residues. CDR1 and CDR2 (germline): SEHNR, FQNEAQ (reference sequence). Trimming pared 5 bases from V and 3 bases from J, leaving 10 bases between.

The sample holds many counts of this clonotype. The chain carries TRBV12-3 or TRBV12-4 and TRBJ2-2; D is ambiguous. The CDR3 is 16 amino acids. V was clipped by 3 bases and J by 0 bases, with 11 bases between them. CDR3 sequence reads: CASSFDLPSNTGELFF. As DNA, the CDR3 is TGTGCCAGCAGTTTTGACCTGCCCTCGAACACCGGGGAGCTGTTTTTT.

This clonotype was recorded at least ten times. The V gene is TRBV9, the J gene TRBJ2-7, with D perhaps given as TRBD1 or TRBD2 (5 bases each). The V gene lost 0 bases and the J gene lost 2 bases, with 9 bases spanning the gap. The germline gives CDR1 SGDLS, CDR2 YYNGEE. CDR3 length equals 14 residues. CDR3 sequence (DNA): TGTGCCAGCAGCGTAGTGGGGGATACCTACGAGCAGTACTTC. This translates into CASSVVGDTYEQYF.

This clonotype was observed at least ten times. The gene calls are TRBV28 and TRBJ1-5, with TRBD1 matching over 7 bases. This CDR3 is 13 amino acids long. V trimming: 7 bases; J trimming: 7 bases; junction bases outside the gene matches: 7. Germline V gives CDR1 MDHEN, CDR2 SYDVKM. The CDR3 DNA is TGTGCCAGCATCGACAGGGTAAAGCAGCCCCAGCATTTT. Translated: CASIDRVKQPQHF.

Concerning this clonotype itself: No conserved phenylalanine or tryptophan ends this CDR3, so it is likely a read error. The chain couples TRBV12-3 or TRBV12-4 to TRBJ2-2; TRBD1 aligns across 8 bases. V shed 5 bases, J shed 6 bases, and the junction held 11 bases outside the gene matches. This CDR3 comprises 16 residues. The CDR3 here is CASSPGQGGVAGELFL. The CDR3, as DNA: TGTGCCAGCAGTCCCGGACAGGGAGGCGTCGCCGGGGAGCTGTTTCTT.

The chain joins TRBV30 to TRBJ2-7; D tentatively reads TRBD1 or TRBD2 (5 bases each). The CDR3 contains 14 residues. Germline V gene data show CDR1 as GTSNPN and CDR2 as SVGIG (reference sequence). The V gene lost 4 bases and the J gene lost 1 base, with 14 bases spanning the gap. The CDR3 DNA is TGTGCCTGGACAACGGGACCTACTTCCTACGAGCAGTACTTC. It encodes CAWTTGPTSYEQYF.

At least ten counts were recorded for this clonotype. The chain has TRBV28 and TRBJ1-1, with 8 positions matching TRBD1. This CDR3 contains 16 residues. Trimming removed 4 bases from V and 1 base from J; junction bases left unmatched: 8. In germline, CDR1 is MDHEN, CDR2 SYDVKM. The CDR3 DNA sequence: TGTGCCAGCAGTTGGACAGGGATTGGGGCGAACACTGAAGCTTTCTTT. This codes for CASSWTGIGANTEAFF.

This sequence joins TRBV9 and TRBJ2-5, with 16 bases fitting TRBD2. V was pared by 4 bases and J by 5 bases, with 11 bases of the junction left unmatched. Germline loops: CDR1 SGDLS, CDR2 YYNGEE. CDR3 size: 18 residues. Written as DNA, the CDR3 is TGTGCCAGCAGCCCAAGAGGGACTAGCGGGAGGGGGAGGGAGACCCAGTACTTC. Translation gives CASSPRGTSGRGRETQYF.

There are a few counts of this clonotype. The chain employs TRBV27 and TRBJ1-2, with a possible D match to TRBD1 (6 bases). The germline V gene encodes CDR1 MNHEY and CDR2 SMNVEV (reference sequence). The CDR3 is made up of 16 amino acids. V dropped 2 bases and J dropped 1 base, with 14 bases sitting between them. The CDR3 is CASSLQGTGGNYGYTF. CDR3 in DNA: TGTGCCAGCAGTTTACAGGGGACGGGAGGTAACTATGGCTACACCTTC.

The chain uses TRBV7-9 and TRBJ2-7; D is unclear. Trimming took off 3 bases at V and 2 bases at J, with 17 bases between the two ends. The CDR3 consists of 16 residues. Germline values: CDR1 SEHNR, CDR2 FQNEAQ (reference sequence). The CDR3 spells CASSLLSVAGTYEQYF. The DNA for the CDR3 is TGTGCCAGCAGCTTGCTCTCGGTCGCAGGAACCTACGAGCAGTACTTC.

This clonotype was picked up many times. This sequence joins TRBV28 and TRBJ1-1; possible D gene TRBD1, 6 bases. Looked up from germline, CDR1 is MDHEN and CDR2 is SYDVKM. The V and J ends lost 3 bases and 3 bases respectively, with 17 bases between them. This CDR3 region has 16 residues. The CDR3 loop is CASSFSGGEADTEAFF. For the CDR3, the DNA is TGTGCCAGCAGTTTTTCGGGGGGCGAAGCCGACACTGAAGCTTTCTTT.

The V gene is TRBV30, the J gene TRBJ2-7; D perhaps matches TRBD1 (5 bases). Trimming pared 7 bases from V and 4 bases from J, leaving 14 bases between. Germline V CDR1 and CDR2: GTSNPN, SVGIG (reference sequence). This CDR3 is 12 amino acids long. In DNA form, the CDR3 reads TGTGCCTCTGGTGGACATCAGTACGAGCAGTACTTC. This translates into CASGGHQYEQYF.

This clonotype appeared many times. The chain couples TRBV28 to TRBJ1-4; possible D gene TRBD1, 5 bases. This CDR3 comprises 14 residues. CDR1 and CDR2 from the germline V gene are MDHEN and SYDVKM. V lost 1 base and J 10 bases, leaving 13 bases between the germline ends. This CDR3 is CASSLSGGIVKLFF. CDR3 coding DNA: TGTGCCAGCAGTTTATCTGGGGGGATCGTAAAACTGTTTTTT.

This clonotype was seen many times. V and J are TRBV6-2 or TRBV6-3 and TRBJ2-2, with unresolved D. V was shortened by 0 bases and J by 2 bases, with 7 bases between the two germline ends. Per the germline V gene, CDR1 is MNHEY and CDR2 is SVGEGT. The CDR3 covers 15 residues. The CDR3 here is CASSYSFLNTGELFF. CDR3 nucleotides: TGTGCCAGCAGTTACTCCTTCCTCAACACCGGGGAGCTGTTTTTT.

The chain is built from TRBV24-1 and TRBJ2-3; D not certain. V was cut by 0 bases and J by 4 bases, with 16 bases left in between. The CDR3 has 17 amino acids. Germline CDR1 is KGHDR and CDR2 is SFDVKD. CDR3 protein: CATSDLRGNLSPDTQYF. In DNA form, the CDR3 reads TGTGCCACCAGTGATTTGAGAGGCAACCTATCCCCAGATACGCAGTATTTT.

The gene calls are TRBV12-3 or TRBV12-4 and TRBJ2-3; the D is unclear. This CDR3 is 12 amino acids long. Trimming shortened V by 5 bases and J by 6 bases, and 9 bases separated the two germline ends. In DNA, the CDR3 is TGTGCCAGCAGTGCGGACCCGGATACGCAGTATTTT. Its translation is CASSADPDTQYF.

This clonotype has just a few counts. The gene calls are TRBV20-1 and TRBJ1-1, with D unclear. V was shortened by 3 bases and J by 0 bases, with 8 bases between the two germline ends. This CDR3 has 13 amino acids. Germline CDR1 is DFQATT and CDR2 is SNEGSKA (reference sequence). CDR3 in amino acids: CSASLGMNTEAFF. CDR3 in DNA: TGCAGTGCTAGTCTGGGAATGAACACTGAAGCTTTCTTT.

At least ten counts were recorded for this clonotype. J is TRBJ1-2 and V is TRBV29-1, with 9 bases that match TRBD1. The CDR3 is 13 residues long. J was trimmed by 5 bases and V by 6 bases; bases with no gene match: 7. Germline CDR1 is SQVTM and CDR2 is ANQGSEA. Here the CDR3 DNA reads TGCAGCGTCTGGGGACAGGGAAGGTATGGCTACACCTTC. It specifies CSVWGQGRYGYTF.

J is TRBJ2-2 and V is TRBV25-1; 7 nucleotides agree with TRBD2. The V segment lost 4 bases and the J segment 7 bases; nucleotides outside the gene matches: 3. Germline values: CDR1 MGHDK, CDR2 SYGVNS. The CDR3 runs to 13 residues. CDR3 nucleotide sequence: TGTGCCAGCAGTGGGGGGGGGTTCGGGGAGCTGTTTTTT. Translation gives CASSGGGFGELFF. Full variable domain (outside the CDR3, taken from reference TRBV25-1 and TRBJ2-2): EADIYQTPRYLVIGTGKKITLECSQTMGHDKMYWYQQDPGMELHLIHYSYGVNSTEKGDLSSESTVSRIRTEHFPLTLESARPSHTSQYLCASSGGGFGELFFGEGSRLTVL.

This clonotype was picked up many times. The CDR3 region is CASSLGLVTNYGYTF. The CDR3 bases are TGCGCCAGCAGCCTCGGTCTGGTTACGAACTATGGCTACACCTTC. J is TRBJ1-2 and V is TRBV5-1; no reliable D call. Per germline, CDR1 SGHRS and CDR2 YFSETQ. Trimming took off 4 bases at V and 2 bases at J, with 15 bases between the two ends. The CDR3 length is 15 residues.

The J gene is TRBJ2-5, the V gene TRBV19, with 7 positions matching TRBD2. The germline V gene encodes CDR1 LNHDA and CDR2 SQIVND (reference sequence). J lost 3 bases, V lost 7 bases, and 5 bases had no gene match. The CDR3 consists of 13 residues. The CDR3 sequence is CASKSLAEETQYF. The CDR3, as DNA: TGTGCCAGTAAATCCCTAGCGGAAGAGACCCAGTACTTC.

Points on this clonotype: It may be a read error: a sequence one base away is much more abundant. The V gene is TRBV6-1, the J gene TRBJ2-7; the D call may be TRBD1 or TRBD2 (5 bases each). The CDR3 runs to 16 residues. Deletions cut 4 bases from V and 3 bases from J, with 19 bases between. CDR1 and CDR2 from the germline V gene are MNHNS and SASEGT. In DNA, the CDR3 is TGTGCCAGCAGTGGGGACGACAGTGGACTTTTCTACGAGCAGTACTTC. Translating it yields CASSGDDSGLFYEQYF.

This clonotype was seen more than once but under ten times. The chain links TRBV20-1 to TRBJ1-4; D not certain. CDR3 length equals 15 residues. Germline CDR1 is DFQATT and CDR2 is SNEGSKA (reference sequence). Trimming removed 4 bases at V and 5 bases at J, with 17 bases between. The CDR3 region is CSATPLRSPNEKLFF. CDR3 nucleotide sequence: TGCAGTGCTACACCCCTCAGGTCCCCAAATGAAAAACTGTTTTTT.

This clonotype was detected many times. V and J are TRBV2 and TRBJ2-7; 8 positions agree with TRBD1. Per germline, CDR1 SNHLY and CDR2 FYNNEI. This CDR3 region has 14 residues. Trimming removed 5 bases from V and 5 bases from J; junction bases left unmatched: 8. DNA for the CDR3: TGTGCCAGCAGTATGCAGGGGGCTTTGGACGAGCAGTACTTC. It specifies CASSMQGALDEQYF. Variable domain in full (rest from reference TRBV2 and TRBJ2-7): EPEVTQTPSHQVTQMGQEVILRCVPISNHLYFYWYRQILGQKVEFLVSFYNNEISEKSEIFDDQFSVERPDGSNFTLKIRSTKLEDSAMYFCASSMQGALDEQYFGPGTRLTVT.

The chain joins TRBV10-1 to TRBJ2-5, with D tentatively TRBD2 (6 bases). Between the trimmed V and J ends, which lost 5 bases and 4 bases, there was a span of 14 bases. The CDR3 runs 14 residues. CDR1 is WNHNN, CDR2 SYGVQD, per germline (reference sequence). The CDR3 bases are TGCGCCAGCAGTTCAGGACTATCTGGAGAGACCCAGTACTTC. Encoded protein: CASSSGLSGETQYF.

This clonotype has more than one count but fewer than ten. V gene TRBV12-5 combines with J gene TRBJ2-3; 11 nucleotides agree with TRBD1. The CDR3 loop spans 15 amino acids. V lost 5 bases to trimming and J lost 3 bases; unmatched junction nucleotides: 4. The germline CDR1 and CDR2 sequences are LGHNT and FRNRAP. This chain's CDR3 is CASGPGTGGTDTQYF. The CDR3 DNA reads TGTGCTAGTGGTCCCGGGACAGGGGGGACAGATACGCAGTATTTT.

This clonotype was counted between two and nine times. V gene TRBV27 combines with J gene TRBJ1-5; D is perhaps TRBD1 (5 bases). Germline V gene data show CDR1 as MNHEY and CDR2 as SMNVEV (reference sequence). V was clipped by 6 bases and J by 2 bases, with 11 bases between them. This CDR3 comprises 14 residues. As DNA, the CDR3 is TGTGCCAGCAGCCCCGGGGCACGCAATCAGCCCCAGCATTTT. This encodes CASSPGARNQPQHF.